This entry features one T cell receptor (beta chain) sequence. The conserved final phenylalanine or tryptophan is absent from the CDR3, which likely points to a read error. These data originate in a study of blood T cell repertoires in COVID-19. The V gene end was trimmed by 6 bases and the J gene end by 6 bases; junction bases not matched to a gene: 9. CDR3 length: 15 residues. Germline V gene lookup returns CDR1 SGHTA and CDR2 FQGNSA. The data were produced by immunoSEQ multiplex PCR, yet TCRdb's version contains in-frame clones alone and is incomplete. In the table there are about 210,000 clones, 70% to 90% of which are singletons.

The rearrangement links TRBV7-2 to TRBJ2-7; the match to TRBD2 covers 12 bases. The receptor was derived from a woman of 80 years or more with acute or convalescent COVID-19. The sequenced sample was peripheral blood. Written as DNA, the CDR3 is TGTGCCAGCAGAGCTAGCGGGAGGGCATCTACCGAGCAGTACTTA. Translation: CASRASGRASTEQYL.